This TCR beta chain was observed in a study of shared clonotypes between healthy human individuals. About the research overall: There were three CD4 naive, three CD4 memory, two CD8 naive and one CD8 memory plates per donor.

Germline loops: CDR1 LNHNV, CDR2 YYDKDF (reference sequence). Trimming shortened V by 4 bases and J by 0 bases, and 12 bases separated the two germline ends. The CDR3 contains 15 residues. The method was immunoSEQ multiplex PCR; TCRdb's version includes in-frame clones alone and lacks a portion of them. The table lists some 1 million clones, 60% to 80% of them singletons, with approximately 1.5% in the top ten. HIV-negative, healthy adults without recent acute infections or vaccinations were the donors. Material: memory CD4+ T cells sorted from blood. Subset meaning: CD45RA-negative fraction. The J gene is TRBJ1-2, the V gene TRBV15; a possible D gene is TRBD1 (5 bases). The receptor was derived from a man between 18 and 29 years old in good health. The CDR3 nucleotides are TGTGCCACCAGCACGGGCAGGGCCGCTAACTATGGCTACACCTTC. Residues: CATSTGRAANYGYTF.